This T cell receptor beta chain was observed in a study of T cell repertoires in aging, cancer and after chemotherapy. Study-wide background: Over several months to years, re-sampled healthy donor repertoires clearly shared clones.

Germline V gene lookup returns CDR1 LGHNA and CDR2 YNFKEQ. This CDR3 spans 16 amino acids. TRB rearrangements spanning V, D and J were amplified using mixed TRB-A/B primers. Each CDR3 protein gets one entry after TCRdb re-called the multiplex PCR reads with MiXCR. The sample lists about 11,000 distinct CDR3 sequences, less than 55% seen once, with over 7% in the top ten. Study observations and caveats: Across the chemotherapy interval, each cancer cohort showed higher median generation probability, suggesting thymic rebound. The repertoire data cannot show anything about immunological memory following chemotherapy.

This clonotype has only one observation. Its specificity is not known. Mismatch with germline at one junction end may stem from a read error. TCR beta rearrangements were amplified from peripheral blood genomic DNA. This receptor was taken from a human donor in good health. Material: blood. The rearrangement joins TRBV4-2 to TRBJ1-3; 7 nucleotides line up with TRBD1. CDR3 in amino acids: CASSLGQFYSGNTIYF. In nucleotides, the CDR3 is TGCGCCAGCAGCCTGGGACAGTTCTACTCTGGAAACACCATATATTTT.